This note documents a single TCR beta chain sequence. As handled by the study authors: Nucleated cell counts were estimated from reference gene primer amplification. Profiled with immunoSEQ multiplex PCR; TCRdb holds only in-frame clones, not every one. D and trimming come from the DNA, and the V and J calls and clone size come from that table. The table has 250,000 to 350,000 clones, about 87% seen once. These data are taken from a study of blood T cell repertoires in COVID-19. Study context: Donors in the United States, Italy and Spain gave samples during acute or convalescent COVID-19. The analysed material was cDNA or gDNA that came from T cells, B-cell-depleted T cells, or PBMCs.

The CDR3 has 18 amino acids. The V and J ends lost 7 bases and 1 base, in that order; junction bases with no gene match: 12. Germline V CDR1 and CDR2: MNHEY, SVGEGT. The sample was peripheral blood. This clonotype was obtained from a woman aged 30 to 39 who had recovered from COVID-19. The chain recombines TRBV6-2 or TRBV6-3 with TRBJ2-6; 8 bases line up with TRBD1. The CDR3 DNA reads TGTGCCAGCATCCCCGGGGGACAGGTCTCATCTGGGGCCAACGTCCTGACTTTC. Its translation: CASIPGGQVSSGANVLTF.